This is a list of T cell receptor beta chains from one sample in a study of T cell clones after liver transplantation. Only in-frame clones appear in the TCRdb table, and some are missing; sequencing was by immunoSEQ multiplex PCR. The top ten clones hold approximately 0.79% of a sample with 77,000 or so clones, about 80% of them seen once. The specimen comprised CD4+ T cells from blood, sampled 12 months after liver transplant. Receptors were obtained from a human patient who received a liver transplant. The graft donor may have contributed some T cells. CDR3s include the opening cysteine and the closing phenylalanine or tryptophan. D genes are given only for firm matches. Clone size, where shown, is once, few, many, or a class for clones that have expanded.

TGCGCCAGCAGCCCGGGGGAGTACTATGGCTACACCTTC CASSPGEYYGYTF . TRBV5-1 . TRBJ1-2
TGTGCCACCAGCAGAGTTAAAGTCAATGAGCAGTTCTTC CATSRVKVNEQFF . TRBV15 once TRBJ2-1
TGCAGCGTTGGGGACCAAGCTGGAGAAAAACTGTTTTTT CSVGDQAGEKLFF . TRBV29-1 . TRBJ1-4
TGTGCCAGCAGAGGCCCGGCAACAGATACGCAGTATTTT CASRGPATDTQYF . TRBV2 . TRBJ2-3
TGTGCCAGCAGAGTTTCCCCGCGGGTGGGGGCTGCCAATGAGCAGTTCTTC CASRVSPRVGAANEQFF . TRBV28 . TRBJ2-1
TGTGCCACCAGCGGGGACGGACAGGACAATGAGCAGTTCTTC CATSGDGQDNEQFF TRBD1 TRBV15 . TRBJ2-1
TGTGCCAGCAGCAGAACAGGGGGCACAGATACGCAGTATTTT CASSRTGGTDTQYF TRBD1 TRBV7-9 . TRBJ2-3
TGTGCCAGCAGTCGGGACAGGGTAACCGGGGAGCTGTTTTTT CASSRDRVTGELFF TRBD1 TRBV6-5 . TRBJ2-2
TGTGCCAGCAGCCCCCGGTGGCCGCCTCACGAGCAGTACTTC CASSPRWPPHEQYF . TRBV6-4 . TRBJ2-7
TGTGCCAGCTCTCCTGGACTAGCGGGCGGGACCGGGGAGCTGTTTTTT CASSPGLAGGTGELFF TRBD2 TRBV18 . TRBJ2-2
TGTGCCAGCAGCGATCGAGGGGTCCAAGAGACCCAGTACTTC CASSDRGVQETQYF . TRBV5-4 . TRBJ2-5
TGTGCCAGCAGCTTGGGGGCGGGAAACACTGAAGCTTTCTTT CASSLGAGNTEAFF . TRBV5-4 . TRBJ1-1
TGTGCCAGCAGTGAAGCGGGGGCGCGCGTCGAGCAGTTCTTC CASSEAGARVEQFF . TRBV2 . TRBJ2-1
TGTGCCAGCAGCTCGGGGATTGGAGGGGGGACAGAGACCCAGTACTTC CASSSGIGGGTETQYF . TRBV9 . TRBJ2-5
TGTGCCAGCAGTTACAGGGGGTACAGAGACACTGAAGCTTTCTTT CASSYRGYRDTEAFF . TRBV6-5 once TRBJ1-1
TGTGCCAGCAGCACAAGCGGCTCTACCTACAATGAGCAGTTCTTC CASSTSGSTYNEQFF . TRBV27 few TRBJ2-1
TGTGCCTGGATTCGCGGGACAACCCTCACCGGGGAGCTGTTTTTT CAWIRGTTLTGELFF . TRBV30 . TRBJ2-2
TGTGCCAGCAGCCATTATCCGCCTTCTCTCACCGGGGAGCTGTTTTTT CASSHYPPSLTGELFF . TRBV7-2 once TRBJ2-2
TGTGCCAGCAGTAATTCCGGGACCCTGAAGCAGTTCTTC CASSNSGTLKQFF . TRBV27 . TRBJ2-1
TGCGCCAGCAGCTTGGTAGTTGGAGGTGACACTGAAGCTTTCTTT CASSLVVGGDTEAFF . TRBV5-1 many TRBJ1-1
TGTGCCAGCAGCTTGGGGGGACTTACCCATCGGGAGACCCAGTACTTC CASSLGGLTHRETQYF . TRBV7-7 . TRBJ2-5
TGCGCCAGCAGCCTCGCTCCCACTAGCGGGAACTACAATGAGCAGTTCTTC CASSLAPTSGNYNEQFF TRBD2 TRBV5-1 . TRBJ2-1
TGTGCCAGCAGCCCGGGTGGGTTCAACTATGGCTACACCTTC CASSPGGFNYGYTF . TRBV5-4 . TRBJ1-2
TGTGCCAGCAGTCAGGGGACAGGGGGAACCGTATATGGCTACACCTTC CASSQGTGGTVYGYTF TRBD1 TRBV27 . TRBJ1-2
TGTGCCAGCAGTAGTTCGGGGGCGCGGAAGACCCAGTACTTC CASSSSGARKTQYF . TRBV28 few TRBJ2-5
TGTGCCAGCAATCTACAGGGGGCGATGAACACCGGGGAGCTGTTTTTT CASNLQGAMNTGELFF TRBD1 TRBV2 . TRBJ2-2
TGTGCCAGCTCGCCCGATCATGGTCAGCCCCAGCATTTT CASSPDHGQPQHF . TRBV18 . TRBJ1-5
TGTGCCAGCAGACCAACTCTAGGTCAGACTAGCGGCTCGCTACCATCCTACAATGAGCAGTTCTTC CASRPTLGQTSGSLPSYNEQFF TRBD2 TRBV28 . TRBJ2-1
TGTGCCAGCAGCTCCTCCGGGACCAACTACGAGCAGTACTTC CASSSSGTNYEQYF . TRBV7-9 . TRBJ2-7
TGTGCCAGCAGTGGGGGCAGGGTGCCGTCCTACGAGCAGTACTTC CASSGGRVPSYEQYF . TRBV2 . TRBJ2-7
TGCAGCGTTGTGGGGAGGGGAGGGAAGTCCTACGAGCAGTACTTC CSVVGRGGKSYEQYF TRBD2 TRBV29-1 once TRBJ2-7
TGTGCCAGCAGCGTCGGGACAGCTTATAGCAATCAGCCCCAGCATTTT CASSVGTAYSNQPQHF TRBD1 TRBV5-8 . TRBJ1-5
TGTGCCAGCAGCTTAGCCCTTTATACGCAGTATTTT CASSLALYTQYF . TRBV7-2 . TRBJ2-3
TGTGCCAGCAGGGCCGGCGGCTATGGCTACACCTTC CASRAGGYGYTF . TRBV28 . TRBJ1-2
TGTGCCAGCAGCTACAGGGGCAATCAGCCCCAGCATTTT CASSYRGNQPQHF . TRBV7-2 . TRBJ1-5
TGTGCCAGCAGCACCACAGGGGGCTGGGATCAGCCCCAGCATTTT CASSTTGGWDQPQHF TRBD1 TRBV6-5 few TRBJ1-5